This T cell receptor (beta chain) comes out of a study of sequential checkpoint blockade in melanoma. Study-wide background: Both treatment sequences were followed by maintenance nivolumab.

Noted treatment: randomized to nivolumab then ipilimumab (arm A) or the reverse (arm B). Patients had received no earlier DNA-damaging chemotherapy. Sorted cells were live CD3+CD8+, lacking CD19 and CD56, from PBMCs. This clone was counted a few times. V dropped 3 bases and J dropped 5; count of bases not matched to a gene: 4. The CDR3 is 15 amino acids. Per the germline V gene, CDR1 is MNHEY and CDR2 is SMNVEV (reference sequence). Clones were sequenced by immunoSEQ multiplex PCR, and TCRdb holds only the in-frame ones, with some missing. The sample gives about 5,100 clones, 60% to 80% of which show up once; 50% to 55% is in the top ten.

The rearrangement uses TRBV27 and TRBJ2-1; 10 positions agree with TRBD2. Sequencing was performed on CD8+ T cells sorted from blood (inferred from file names), taken from a patient given nivolumab and ipilimumab in sequence. The TCR originated in a human patient with melanoma. Some clones in this sample may be carry-over from other donors' samples. CDR3 nucleotide sequence: TGTGCCAGCAGTTTGAGGCTAGCGGGGGACAATGAGCAGTTCTTC. This encodes CASSLRLAGDNEQFF.